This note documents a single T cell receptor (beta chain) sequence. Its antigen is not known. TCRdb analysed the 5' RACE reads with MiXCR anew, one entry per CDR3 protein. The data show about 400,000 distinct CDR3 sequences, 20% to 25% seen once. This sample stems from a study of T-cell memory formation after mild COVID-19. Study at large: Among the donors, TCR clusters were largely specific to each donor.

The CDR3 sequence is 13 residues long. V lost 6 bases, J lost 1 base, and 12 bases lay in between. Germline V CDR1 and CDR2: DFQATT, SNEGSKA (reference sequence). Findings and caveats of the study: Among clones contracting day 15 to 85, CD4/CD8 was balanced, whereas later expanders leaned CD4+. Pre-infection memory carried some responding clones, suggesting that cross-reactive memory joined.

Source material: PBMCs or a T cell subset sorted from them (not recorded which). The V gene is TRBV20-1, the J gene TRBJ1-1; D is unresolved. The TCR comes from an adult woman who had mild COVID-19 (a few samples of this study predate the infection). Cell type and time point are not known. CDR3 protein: CSAQGRTNTEAFF. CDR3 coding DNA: TGCAGTGCCCAAGGACGGACGAACACTGAAGCTTTCTTT.